In this sample, the clone carrying this TCR beta chain turned up a few times. Antigen specificity is unknown. Germline CDR1 is KGHSH and CDR2 is LQKENI. Trimming took 3 bases from V and 0 from J, leaving 8 bases between them. This CDR3 has 14 amino acids. The sample originates from a study of shared clonotypes between healthy human individuals. Study-wide results and caveats: Large depth notwithstanding, sorted-subset sequencing proved incomplete by rarefaction.

Naive CD45RA+ and memory CD45RA-negative subsets were split from CD4+ cells. Sequencing used immunoSEQ multiplex PCR; TCRdb keeps in-frame clones, though not all of them. The sample has about 710,000 clones; 72% are singletons. J is TRBJ1-2 and V is TRBV18; D is undetermined. The source is a woman between 25 and 40 years old in good health. Input material: memory CD4+ T cells sorted from blood. Documented subset: CD45RA-negative fraction. CDR3 DNA: TGTGCCAGCTCACCGGACTTAACTAACTATGGCTACACCTTC. Its translation: CASSPDLTNYGYTF.